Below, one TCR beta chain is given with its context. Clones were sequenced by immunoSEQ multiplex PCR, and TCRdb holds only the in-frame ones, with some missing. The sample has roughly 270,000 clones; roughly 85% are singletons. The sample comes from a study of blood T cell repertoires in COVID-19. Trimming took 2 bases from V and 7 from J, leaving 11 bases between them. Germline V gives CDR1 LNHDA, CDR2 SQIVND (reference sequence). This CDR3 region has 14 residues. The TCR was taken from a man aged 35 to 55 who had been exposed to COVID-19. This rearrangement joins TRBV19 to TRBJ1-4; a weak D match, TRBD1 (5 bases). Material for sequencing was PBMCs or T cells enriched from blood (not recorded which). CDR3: CASSIPQGGEKLFF. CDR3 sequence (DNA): TGTGCCAGTAGTATACCCCAGGGTGGTGAAAAACTGTTTTTT. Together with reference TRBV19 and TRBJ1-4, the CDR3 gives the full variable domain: DGGITQSPKYLFRKEGQNVTLSCEQNLNHDAMYWYRQDPGQGLRLIYYSQIVNDFQKGDIAEGYSVSREKKESFPLTVTSAQKNPTAFYLCASSIPQGGEKLFFGSGTQLSVL.